The text below deals with one TCR beta chain. No antigen is known for it. This CDR3 has 18 residues. Trimming removed 2 bases from V and 2 bases from J; junction bases left unmatched: 10. CDR1 is MDHEN and CDR2 is SYDVKM in the germline V gene. Both 60 Vbeta primers and 13 Jbeta primers went into the PCR. The table came from immunoSEQ multiplex PCR; TCRdb's copy has only in-frame clones and leaves some out. The sample records approximately 210,000 clones, approximately 86% being singletons. The sample belongs to a study of cytomegalovirus exposure and HLA in healthy donors. Overall study results and limits: Altogether, some 170 TCR beta chains were recorded as cytomegalovirus-associated. In an earlier analysis, most TCR beta V segments were productive about 87% or about 30% of the time.

The chain carries TRBV28 and TRBJ1-5; 9 nucleotides line up with TRBD1. The sequencing sample was made of PBMCs. The TCR comes from a woman younger than 35 in good health and CMV-seronegative. The chain's CDR3 is CASSLGARQGGGNQPQHF. The CDR3 DNA follows: TGTGCCAGCAGTTTAGGGGCCCGACAGGGGGGTGGCAATCAGCCCCAGCATTTT. Based on the CDR3 plus reference TRBV28 and TRBJ1-5, the full variable domain is DVKVTQSSRYLVKRTGEKVFLECVQDMDHENMFWYRQDPGLGLRLIYFSYDVKMKEKGDIPEGYSVSREKKERFSLILESASTNQTSMYLCASSLGARQGGGNQPQHFGDGTRLSIL.